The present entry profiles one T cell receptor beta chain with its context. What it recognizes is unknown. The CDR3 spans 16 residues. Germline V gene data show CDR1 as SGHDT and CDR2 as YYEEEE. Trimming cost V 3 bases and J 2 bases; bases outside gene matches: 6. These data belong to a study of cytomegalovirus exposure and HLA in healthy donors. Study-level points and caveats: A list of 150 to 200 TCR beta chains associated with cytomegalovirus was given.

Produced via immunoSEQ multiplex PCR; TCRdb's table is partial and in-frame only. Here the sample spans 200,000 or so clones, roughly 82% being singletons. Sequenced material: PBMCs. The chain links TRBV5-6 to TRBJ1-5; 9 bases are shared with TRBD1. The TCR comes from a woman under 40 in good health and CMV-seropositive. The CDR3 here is CASSSLGQGGNQPQHF. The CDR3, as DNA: TGTGCCAGCAGCTCGCTGGGACAGGGAGGCAATCAGCCCCAGCATTTT.